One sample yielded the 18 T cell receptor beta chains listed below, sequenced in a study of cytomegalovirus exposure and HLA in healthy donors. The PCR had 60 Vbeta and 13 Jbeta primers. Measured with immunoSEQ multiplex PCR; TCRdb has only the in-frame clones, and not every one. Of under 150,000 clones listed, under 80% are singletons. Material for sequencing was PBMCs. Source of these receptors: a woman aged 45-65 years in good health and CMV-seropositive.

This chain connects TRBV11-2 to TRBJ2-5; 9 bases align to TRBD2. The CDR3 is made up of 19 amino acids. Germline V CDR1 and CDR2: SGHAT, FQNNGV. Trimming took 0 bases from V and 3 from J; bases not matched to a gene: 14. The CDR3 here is CASSLDYGVAGGPEETQYF. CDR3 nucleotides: TGTGCCAGCAGCTTAGATTATGGGGTGGCGGGGGGGCCTGAAGAGACCCAGTACTTC.

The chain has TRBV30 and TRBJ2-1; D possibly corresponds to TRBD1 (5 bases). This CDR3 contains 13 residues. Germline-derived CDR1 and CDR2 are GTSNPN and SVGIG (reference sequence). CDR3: CVLGRGRYNEQFF. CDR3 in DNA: TGTGTCTTAGGTAGGGGCCGGTACAATGAGCAGTTCTTC. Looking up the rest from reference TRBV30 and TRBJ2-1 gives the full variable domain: SQTIHQWPATLVQPVGSPLSLECTVEGTSNPNLYWYRQAAGRGLQLLFYSVGIGQISSEVPQNLSASRPQDRQFILSSKKLLLSDSGFYLCVLGRGRYNEQFFGPGTRLTVL.

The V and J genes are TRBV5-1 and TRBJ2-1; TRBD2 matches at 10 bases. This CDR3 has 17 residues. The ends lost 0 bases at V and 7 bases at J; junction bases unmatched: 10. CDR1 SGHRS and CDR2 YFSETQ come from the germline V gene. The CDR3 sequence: CASSLAGLAGDGNEQFF. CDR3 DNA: TGCGCCAGCAGCTTGGCCGGGCTAGCGGGGGACGGGAATGAGCAGTTCTTC.

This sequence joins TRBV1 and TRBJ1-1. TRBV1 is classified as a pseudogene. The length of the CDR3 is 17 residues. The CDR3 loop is CTSGPGGRISMNTEAFF. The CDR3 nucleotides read TGCACCAGCGGCCCAGGAGGGCGAATATCGATGAACACTGAAGCTTTCTTT.

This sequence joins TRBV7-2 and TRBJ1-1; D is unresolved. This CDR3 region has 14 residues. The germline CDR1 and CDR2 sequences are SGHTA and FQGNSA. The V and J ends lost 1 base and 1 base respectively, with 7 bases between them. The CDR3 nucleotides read TGTGCCAGCAGCTTAGTCGGAGGGAACACTGAAGCTTTCTTT. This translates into CASSLVGGNTEAFF.

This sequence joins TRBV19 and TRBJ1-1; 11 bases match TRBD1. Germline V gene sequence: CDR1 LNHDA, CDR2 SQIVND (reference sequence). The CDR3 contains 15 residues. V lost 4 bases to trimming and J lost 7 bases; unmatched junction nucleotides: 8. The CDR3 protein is CASSTEDRGQGEAFF. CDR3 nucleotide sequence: TGTGCCAGTAGTACCGAGGACAGGGGGCAGGGTGAAGCTTTCTTT.

CDR3 sequence: CAGPGGRGQGEQYF. In DNA form, the CDR3 reads TGTGCCGGCCCTGGGGGGCGGGGGCAAGGGGAGCAGTACTTC. The genes are TRBV9 and TRBJ2-7; tentative D call: TRBD2 (7 bases). With 10 bases removed from V and 7 bases from J, the gap between germline ends came to 24 bases. CDR1 and CDR2 from the germline V gene are SGDLS and YYNGEE. The CDR3 is made up of 14 amino acids.

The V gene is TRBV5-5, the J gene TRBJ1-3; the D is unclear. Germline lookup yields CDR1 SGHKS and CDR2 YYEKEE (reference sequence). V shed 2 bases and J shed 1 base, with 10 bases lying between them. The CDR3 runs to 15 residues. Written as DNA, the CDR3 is TGTGCCAGCAGCTTAGCGGAGGGATCTGGAAACACCATATATTTT. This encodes CASSLAEGSGNTIYF.

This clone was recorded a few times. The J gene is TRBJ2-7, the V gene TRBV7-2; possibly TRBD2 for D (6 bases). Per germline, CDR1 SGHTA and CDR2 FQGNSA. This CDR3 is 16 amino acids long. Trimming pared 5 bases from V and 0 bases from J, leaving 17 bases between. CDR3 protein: CASSPRRRGLSYEQYF. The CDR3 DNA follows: TGTGCCAGCAGCCCCCGGCGGCGGGGACTCTCCTACGAGCAGTACTTC.

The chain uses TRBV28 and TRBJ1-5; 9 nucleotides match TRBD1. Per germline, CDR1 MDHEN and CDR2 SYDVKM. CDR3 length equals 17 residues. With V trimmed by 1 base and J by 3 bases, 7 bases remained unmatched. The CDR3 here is CASSLFSRQGDNQPQHF. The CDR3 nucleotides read TGTGCCAGCAGTTTATTTTCCCGACAGGGGGACAATCAGCCCCAGCATTTT.

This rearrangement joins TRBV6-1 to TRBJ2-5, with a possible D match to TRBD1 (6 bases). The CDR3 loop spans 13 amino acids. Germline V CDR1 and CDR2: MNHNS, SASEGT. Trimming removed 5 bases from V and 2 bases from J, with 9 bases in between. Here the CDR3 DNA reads TGTGCCAGCAGTAAGGACAGACAAGAGACCCAGTACTTC. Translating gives CASSKDRQETQYF.

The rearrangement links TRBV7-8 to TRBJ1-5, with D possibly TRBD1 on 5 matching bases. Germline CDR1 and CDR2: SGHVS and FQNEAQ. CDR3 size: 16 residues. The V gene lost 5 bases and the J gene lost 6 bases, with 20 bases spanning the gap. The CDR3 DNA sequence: TGTGCCAGCAGCCCCGTTAGGGCCCCCAGGGTTCAGCCCCAGCATTTT. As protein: CASSPVRAPRVQPQHF.

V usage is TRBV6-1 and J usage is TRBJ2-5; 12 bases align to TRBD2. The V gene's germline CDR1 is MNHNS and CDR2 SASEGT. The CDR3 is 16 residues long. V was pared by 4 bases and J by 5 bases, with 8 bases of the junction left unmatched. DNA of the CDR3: TGTGCCAGCAGTGGTCAACTAGCGGGGGGCGGGGAGACCCAGTACTTC. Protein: CASSGQLAGGGETQYF.

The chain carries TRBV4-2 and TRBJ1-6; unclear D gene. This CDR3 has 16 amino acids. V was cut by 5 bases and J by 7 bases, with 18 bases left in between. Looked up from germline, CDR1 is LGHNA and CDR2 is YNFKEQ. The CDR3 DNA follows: TGTGCCAGCAGCAACAGCGGCGAGACCCTCAATTCACCCCTCCACTTT. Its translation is CASSNSGETLNSPLHF.

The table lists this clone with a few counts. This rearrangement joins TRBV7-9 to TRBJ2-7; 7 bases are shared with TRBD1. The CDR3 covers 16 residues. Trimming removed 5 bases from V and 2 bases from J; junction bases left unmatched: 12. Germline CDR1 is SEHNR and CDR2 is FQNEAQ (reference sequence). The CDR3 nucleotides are TGTGCCAGCAGCACCGGGACAGCCGACCGTACCTACGAGCAGTACTTC. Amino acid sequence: CASSTGTADRTYEQYF.

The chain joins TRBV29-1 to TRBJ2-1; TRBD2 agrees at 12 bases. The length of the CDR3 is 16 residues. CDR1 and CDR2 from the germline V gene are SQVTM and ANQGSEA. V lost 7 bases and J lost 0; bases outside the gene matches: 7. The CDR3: CSARLAGDSSYNEQFF. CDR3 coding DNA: TGCAGCGCCAGACTAGCGGGGGACAGCTCCTACAATGAGCAGTTCTTC.

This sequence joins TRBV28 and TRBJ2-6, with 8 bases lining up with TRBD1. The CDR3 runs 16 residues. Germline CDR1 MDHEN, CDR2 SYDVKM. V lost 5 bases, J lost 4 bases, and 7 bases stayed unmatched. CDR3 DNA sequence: TGTGCCAGCAGTGCCGACAGGGGAGCCGGGGCCAACGTCCTGACTTTC. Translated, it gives CASSADRGAGANVLTF. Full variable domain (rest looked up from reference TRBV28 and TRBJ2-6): DVKVTQSSRYLVKRTGEKVFLECVQDMDHENMFWYRQDPGLGLRLIYFSYDVKMKEKGDIPEGYSVSREKKERFSLILESASTNQTSMYLCASSADRGAGANVLTFGAGSRLTVL.

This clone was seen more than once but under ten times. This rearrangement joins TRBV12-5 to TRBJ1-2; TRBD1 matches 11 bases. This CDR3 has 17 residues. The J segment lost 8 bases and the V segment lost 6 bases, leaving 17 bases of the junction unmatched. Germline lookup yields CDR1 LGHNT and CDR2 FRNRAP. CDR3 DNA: TGTGCTAGTGGGGAGGGACGGACAGGGGGCTACGATAGAGGCTACACCTTC. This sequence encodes CASGEGRTGGYDRGYTF. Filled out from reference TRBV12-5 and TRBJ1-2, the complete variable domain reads DARVTQTPRHKVTEMGQEVTMRCQPILGHNTVFWYRQTMMQGLELLAYFRNRAPLDDSGMPKDRFSAEMPDATLATLKIQPSEPRDSAVYFCASGEGRTGGYDRGYTFGSGTRLTVV.